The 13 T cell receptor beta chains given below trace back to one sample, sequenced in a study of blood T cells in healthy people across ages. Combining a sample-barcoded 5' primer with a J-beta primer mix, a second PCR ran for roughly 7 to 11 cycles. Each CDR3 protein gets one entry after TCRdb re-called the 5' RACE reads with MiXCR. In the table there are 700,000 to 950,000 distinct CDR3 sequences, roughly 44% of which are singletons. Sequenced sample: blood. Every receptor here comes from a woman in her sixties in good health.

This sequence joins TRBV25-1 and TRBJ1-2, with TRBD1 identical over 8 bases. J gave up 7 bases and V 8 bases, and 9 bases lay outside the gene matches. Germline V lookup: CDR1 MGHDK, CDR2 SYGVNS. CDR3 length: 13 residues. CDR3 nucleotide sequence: TGTGCCAGCGGTGGGCAGGGGGCGGGTGGCTACACCTTC. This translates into CASGGQGAGGYTF.

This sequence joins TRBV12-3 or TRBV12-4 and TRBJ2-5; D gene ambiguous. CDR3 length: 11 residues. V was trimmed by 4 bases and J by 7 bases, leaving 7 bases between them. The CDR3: CASSSERTQYF. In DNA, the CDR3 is TGTGCCAGCAGTTCGGAACGGACCCAGTACTTC.

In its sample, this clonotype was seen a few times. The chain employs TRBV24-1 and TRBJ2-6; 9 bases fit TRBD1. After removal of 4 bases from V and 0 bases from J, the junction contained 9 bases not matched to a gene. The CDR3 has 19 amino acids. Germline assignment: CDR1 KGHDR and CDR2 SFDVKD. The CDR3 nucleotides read TGTGCCACCAGTGACCCCGGGACAGGGCCGGACTCTGGGGCCAACGTCCTGACTTTC. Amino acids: CATSDPGTGPDSGANVLTF.

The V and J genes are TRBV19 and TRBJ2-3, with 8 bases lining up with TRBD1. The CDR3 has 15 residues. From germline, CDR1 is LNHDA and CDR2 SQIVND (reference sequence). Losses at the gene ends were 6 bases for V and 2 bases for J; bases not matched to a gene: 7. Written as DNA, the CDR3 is TGTGCCAGTAGCCAACGACAGGGGACCACAGATACGCAGTATTTT. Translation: CASSQRQGTTDTQYF.

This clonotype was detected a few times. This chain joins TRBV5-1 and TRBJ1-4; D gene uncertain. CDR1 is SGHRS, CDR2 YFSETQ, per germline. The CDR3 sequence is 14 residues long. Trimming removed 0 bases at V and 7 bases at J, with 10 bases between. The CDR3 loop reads CASSLDSASEKLFF. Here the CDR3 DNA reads TGCGCCAGCAGCTTGGATTCGGCGAGTGAAAAACTGTTTTTT.

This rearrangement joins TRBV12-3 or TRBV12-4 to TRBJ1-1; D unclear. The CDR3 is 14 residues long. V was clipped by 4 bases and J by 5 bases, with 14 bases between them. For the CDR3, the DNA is TGTGCCAGCAGTTACACGGGTAGTGGGACTGAAGCTTTCTTT. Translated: CASSYTGSGTEAFF.

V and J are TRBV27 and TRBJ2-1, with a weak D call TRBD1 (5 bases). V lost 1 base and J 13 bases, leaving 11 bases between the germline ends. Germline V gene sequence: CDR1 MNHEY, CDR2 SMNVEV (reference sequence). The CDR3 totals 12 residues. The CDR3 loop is CASSLYGAPQFF. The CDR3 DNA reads TGTGCCAGCAGTTTATATGGGGCTCCCCAGTTCTTC.

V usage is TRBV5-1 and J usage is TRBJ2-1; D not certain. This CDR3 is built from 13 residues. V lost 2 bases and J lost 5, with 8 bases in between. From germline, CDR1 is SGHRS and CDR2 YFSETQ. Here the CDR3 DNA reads TGCGCCAGCAGCTTAGACGGACACAATGAGCAGTTCTTC. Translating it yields CASSLDGHNEQFF. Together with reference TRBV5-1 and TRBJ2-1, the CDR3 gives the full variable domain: KAGVTQTPRYLIKTRGQQVTLSCSPISGHRSVSWYQQTPGQGLQFLFEYFSETQRNKGNFPGRFSGRQFSNSRSEMNVSTLELGDSALYLCASSLDGHNEQFFGPGTRLTVL.

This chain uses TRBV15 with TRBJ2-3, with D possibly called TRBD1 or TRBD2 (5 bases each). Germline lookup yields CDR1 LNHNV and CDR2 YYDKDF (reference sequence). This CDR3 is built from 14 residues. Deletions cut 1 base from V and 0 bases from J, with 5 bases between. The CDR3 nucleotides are TGTGCCACCAGCAGAGGGGACAGCACAGATACGCAGTATTTT. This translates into CATSRGDSTDTQYF.

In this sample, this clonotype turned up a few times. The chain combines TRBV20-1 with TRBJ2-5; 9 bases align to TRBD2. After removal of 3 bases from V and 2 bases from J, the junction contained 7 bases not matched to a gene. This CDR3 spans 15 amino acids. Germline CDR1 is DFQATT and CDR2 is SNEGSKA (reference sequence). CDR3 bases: TGCAGTGCTAGGCCCGTTCTAGCGGGACAAGAGACCCAGTACTTC. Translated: CSARPVLAGQETQYF.

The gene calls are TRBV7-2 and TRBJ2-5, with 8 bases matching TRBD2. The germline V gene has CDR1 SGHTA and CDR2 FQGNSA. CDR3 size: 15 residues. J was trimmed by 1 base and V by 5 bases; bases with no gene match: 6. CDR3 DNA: TGTACCAGCAGCATTCAACTAGCGGTCCAAGAGACCCAGTACTTC. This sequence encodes CTSSIQLAVQETQYF.

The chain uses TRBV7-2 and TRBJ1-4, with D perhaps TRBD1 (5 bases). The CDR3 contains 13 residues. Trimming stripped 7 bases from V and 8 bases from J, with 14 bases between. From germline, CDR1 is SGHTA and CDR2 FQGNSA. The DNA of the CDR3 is TGTGCCAGCACGGAGCGGGGCCGGGAAAAACTGTTTTTT. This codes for CASTERGREKLFF.

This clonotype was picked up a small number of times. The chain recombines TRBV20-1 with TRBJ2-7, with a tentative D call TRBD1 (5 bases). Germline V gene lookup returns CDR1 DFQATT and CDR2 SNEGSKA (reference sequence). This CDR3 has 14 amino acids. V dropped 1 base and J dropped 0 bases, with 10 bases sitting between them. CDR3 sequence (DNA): TGCAGTGCTAGAGGGGTGCAGGGCTCCTACGAGCAGTACTTC. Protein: CSARGVQGSYEQYF.